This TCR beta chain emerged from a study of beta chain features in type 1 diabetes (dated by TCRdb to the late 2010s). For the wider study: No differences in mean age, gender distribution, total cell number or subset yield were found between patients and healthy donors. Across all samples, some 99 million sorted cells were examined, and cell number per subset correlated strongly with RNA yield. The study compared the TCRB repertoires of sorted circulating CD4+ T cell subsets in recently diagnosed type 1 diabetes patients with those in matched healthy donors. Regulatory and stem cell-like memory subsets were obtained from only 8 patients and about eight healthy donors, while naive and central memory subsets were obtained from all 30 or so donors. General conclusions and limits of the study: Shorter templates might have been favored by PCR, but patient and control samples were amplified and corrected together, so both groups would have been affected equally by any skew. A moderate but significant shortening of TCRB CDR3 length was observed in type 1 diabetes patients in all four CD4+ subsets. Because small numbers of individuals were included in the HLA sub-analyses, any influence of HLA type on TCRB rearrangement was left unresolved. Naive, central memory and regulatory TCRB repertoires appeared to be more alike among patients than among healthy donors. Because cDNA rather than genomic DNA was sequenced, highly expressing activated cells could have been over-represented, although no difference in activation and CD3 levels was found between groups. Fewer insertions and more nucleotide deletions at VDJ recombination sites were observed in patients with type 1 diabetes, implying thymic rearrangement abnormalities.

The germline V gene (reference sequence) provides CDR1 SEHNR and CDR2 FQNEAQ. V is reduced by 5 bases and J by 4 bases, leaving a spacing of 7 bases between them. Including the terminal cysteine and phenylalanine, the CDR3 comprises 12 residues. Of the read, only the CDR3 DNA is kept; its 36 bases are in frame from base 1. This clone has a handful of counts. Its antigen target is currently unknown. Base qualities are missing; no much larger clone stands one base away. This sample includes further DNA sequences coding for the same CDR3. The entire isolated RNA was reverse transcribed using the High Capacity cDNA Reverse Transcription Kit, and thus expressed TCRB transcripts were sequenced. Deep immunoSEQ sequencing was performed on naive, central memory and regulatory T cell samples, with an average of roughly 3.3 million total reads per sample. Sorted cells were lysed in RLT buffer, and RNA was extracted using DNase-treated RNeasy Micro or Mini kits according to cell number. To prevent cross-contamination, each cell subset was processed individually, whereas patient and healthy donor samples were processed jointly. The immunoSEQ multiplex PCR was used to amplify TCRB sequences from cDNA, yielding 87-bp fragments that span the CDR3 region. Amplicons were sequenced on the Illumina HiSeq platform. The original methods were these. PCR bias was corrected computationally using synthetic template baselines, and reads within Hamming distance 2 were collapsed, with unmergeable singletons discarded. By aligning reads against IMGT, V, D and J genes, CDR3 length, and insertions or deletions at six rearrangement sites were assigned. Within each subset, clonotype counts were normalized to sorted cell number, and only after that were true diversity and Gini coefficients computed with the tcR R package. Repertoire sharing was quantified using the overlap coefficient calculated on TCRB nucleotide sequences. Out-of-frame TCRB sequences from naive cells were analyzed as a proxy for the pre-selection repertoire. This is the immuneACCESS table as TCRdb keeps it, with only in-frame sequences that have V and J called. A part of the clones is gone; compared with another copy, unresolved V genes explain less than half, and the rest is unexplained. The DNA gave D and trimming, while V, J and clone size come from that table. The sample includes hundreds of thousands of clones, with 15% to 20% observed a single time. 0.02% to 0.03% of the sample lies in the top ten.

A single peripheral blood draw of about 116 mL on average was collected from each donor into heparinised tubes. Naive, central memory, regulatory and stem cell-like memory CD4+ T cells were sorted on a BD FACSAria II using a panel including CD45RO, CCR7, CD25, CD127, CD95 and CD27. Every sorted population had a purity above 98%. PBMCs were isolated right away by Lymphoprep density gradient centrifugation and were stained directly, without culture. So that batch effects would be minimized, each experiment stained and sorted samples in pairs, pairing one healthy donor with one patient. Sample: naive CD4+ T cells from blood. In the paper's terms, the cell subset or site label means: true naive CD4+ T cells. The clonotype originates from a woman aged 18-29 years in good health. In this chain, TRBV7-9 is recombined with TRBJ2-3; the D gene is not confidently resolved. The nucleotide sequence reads TGTGCCAGCAGCCCATCCTCAGATACGCAGTATTTT. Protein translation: CASSPSSDTQYF.